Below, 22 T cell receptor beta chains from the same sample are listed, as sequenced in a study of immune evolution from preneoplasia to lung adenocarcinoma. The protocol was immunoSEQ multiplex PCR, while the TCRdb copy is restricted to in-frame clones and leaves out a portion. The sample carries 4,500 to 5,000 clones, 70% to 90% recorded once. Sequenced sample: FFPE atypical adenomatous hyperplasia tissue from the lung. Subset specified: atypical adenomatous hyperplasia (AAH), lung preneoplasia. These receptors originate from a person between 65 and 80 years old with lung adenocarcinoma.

For the CDR3, the DNA is TGTGCCAGCAGCTGGGAACAGGGGACAGATACGCAGTATTTT. Translation gives CASSWEQGTDTQYF. The gene calls are TRBV5-4 and TRBJ2-3; TRBD1 matches 7 bases. CDR1 SGHNT and CDR2 YYREEE come from the germline V gene (reference sequence). The CDR3 length is 14 residues. V lost 3 bases, J lost 3 bases, and 4 bases stayed unmatched. The full variable domain, completed using reference TRBV5-4 and TRBJ2-3, is ETGVTQSPTHLIKTRGQQVTLRCSSQSGHNTVSWYQQALGQGPQFIFQYYREEENGRGNFPPRFSGLQFPNYSSELNVNALELDDSALYLCASSWEQGTDTQYFGPGTRLTVL.

The CDR3 here is CASSTKRGTSTDTQYF. The CDR3 bases are TGTGCCAGCAGCACAAAGCGGGGCACTAGCACAGATACGCAGTATTTT. V usage is TRBV27 and J usage is TRBJ2-3; 7 nucleotides line up with TRBD2. Germline V gives CDR1 MNHEY, CDR2 SMNVEV (reference sequence). The V gene end was trimmed by 6 bases and the J gene end by 0 bases; junction bases not matched to a gene: 9. CDR3 length: 16 amino acids.

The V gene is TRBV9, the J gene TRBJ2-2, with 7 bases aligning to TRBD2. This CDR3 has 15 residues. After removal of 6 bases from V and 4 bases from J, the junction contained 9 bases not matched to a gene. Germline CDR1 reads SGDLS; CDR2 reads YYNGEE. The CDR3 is CASNPGTTSTGELFF. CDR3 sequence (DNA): TGTGCCAGCAATCCTGGGACTACCTCCACCGGGGAGCTGTTTTTT.

CDR3: CAWSVAGLAGASFYEQYF. CDR3 in DNA: TGTGCCTGGAGTGTAGCGGGACTAGCGGGAGCCTCTTTCTACGAGCAGTACTTC. The chain is built from TRBV30 and TRBJ2-7; 14 bases line up with TRBD2. The germline CDR1 and CDR2 sequences are GTSNPN and SVGIG (reference sequence). Trimming removed 0 bases from V and 3 bases from J; junction bases left unmatched: 10. The CDR3 consists of 18 residues.

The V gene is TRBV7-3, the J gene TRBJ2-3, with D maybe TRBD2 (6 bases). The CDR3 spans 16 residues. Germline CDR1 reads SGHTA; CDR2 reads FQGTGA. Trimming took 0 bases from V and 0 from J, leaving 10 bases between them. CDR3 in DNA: TGTGCCAGCAGCTTAACTAGCGGCCTAAGCACAGATACGCAGTATTTT. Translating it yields CASSLTSGLSTDTQYF.

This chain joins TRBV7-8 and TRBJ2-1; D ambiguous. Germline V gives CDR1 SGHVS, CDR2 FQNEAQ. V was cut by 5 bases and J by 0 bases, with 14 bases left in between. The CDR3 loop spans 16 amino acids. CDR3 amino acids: CASSARGPSSYNEQFF. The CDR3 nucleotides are TGTGCCAGCAGCGCTAGAGGCCCAAGCTCCTACAATGAGCAGTTCTTC. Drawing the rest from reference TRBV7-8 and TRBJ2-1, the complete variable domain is GAGVSQSPRYKVAKRGQDVALRCDPISGHVSLFWYQQALGQGPEFLTYFQNEAQLDKSGLPSDRFFAERPEGSVSTLKIQRTQQEDSAVYLCASSARGPSSYNEQFFGPGTRLTVL.

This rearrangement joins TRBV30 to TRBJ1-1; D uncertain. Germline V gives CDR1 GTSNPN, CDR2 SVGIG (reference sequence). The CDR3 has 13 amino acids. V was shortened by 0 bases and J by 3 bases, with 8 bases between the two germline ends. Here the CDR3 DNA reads TGTGCCTGGAGTGTACTTTTGGACACTGAAGCTTTCTTT. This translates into CAWSVLLDTEAFF.

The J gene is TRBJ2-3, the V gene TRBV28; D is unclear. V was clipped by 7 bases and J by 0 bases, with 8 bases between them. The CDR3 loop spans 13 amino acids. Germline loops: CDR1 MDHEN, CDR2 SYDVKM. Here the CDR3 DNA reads TGTGCCAGCATCCAGCCTAGCACAGATACGCAGTATTTT. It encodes CASIQPSTDTQYF.

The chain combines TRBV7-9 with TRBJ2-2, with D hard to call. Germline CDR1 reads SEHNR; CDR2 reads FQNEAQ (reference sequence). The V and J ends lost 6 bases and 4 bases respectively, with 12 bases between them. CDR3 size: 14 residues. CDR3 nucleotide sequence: TGTGCCAGCAGTAAGGACGGCACCACCGGGGAGCTGTTTTTT. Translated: CASSKDGTTGELFF.

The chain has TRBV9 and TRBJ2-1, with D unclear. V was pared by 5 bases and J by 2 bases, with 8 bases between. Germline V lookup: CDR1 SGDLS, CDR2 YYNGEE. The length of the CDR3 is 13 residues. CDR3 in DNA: TGTGCCAGCAGTCTCCAAGCCTACAATGAGCAGTTCTTC. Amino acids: CASSLQAYNEQFF.

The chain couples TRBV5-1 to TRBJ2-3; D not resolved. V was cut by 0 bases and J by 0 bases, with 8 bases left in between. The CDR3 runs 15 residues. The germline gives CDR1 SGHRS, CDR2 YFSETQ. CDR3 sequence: CASSLGRQSTDTQYF. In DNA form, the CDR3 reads TGCGCCAGCAGCTTGGGTCGGCAGAGCACAGATACGCAGTATTTT.

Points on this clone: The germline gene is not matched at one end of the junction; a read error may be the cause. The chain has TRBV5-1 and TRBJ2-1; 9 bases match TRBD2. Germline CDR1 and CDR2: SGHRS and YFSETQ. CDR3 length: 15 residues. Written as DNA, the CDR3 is TGCGCCAACAGCCCTTTAGCGGGAGATCGCCATGAGCAGTTCTTC. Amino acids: CANSPLAGDRHEQFF. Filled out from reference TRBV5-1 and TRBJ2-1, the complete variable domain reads KAGVTQTPRYLIKTRGQQVTLSCSPISGHRSVSWYQQTPGQGLQFLFEYFSETQRNKGNFPGRFSGRQFSNSRSEMNVSTLELGDSALYLCANSPLAGDRHEQFFGPGTRLTVL.

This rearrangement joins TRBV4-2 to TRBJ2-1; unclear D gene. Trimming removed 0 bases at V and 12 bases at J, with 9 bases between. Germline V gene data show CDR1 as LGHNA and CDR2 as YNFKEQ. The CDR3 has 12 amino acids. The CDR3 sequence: CASSQDHRGQFF. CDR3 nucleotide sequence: TGTGCCAGCAGCCAAGATCATAGAGGGCAGTTCTTC.

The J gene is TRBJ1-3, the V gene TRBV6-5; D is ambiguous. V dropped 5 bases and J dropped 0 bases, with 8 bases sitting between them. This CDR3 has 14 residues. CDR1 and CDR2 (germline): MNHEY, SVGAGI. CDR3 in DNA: TGTGCCAGCAGTGATAAGTTCTCTGGAAACACCATATATTTT. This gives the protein CASSDKFSGNTIYF.

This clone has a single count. CDR3 sequence reads: CATSRGGQGTYNEQFF. The DNA for the CDR3 is TGTGCCACCAGCAGAGGGGGACAGGGGACCTACAATGAGCAGTTCTTC. V gene TRBV15 combines with J gene TRBJ2-1; TRBD1 agrees at 10 bases. Trimming at V came to 1 base and at J to 2 bases, leaving 2 bases not matched to a gene. CDR3 length equals 16 residues. Per the germline V gene, CDR1 is LNHNV and CDR2 is YYDKDF (reference sequence).

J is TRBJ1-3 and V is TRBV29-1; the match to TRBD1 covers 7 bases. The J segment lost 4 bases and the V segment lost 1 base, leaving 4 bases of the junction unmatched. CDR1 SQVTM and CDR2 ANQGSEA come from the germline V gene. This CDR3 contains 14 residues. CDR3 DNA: TGCAGCGTTGAAGGGCAGGGGGTAGGAAACACCATATATTTT. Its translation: CSVEGQGVGNTIYF.

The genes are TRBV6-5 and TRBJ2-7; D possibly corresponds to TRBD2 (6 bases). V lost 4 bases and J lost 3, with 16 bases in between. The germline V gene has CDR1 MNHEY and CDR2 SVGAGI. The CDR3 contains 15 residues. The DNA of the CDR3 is TGTGCCAGCAGTTTGGCGGAGGGTGGATTCTACGAGCAGTACTTC. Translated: CASSLAEGGFYEQYF.

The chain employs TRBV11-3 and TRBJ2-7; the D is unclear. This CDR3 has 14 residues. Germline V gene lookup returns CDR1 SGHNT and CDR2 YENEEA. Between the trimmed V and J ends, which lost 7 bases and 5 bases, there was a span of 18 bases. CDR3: CASTRPDADHEQYF. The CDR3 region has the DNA TGTGCCAGCACCCGACCCGATGCAGACCACGAGCAGTACTTC. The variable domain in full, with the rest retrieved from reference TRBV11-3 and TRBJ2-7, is EAGVVQSPRYKIIEKKQPVAFWCNPISGHNTLYWYLQNLGQGPELLIRYENEEAVDDSQLPKDRFSAERLKGVDSTLKIQPAELGDSAVYLCASTRPDADHEQYFGPGTRLTVT.

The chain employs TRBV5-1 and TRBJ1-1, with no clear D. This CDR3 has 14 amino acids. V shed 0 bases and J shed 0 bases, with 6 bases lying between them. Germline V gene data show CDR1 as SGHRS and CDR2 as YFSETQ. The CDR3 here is CASSLASVNTEAFF. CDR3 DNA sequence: TGCGCCAGCAGCTTGGCCTCGGTGAACACTGAAGCTTTCTTT.

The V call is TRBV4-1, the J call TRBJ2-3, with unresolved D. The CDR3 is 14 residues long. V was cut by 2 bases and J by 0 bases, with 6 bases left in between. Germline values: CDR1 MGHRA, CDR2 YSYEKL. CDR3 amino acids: CASSQSLSTDTQYF. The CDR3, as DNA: TGCGCCAGCAGCCAAAGTCTCAGCACAGATACGCAGTATTTT.

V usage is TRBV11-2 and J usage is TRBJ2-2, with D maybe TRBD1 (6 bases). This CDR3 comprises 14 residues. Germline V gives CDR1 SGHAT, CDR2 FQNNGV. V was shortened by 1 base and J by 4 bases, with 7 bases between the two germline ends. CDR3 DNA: TGTGCCAGCAGCTTAGTAGGGGGCACCGGGGAGCTGTTTTTT. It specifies CASSLVGGTGELFF.

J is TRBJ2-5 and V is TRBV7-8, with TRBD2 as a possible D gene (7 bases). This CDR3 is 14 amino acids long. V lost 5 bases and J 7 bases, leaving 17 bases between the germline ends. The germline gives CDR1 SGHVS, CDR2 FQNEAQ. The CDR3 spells CASSVGGVLGTQYF. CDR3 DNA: TGTGCCAGCAGCGTAGGGGGGGTCTTGGGGACCCAGTACTTC. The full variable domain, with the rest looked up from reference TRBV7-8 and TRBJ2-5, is GAGVSQSPRYKVAKRGQDVALRCDPISGHVSLFWYQQALGQGPEFLTYFQNEAQLDKSGLPSDRFFAERPEGSVSTLKIQRTQQEDSAVYLCASSVGGVLGTQYFGPGTRLLVL.